This is a list of T cell receptor beta chains from one sample in a study of cytomegalovirus exposure and HLA in healthy donors. Using immunoSEQ multiplex PCR, the repertoire was profiled, and TCRdb retains in-frame clones only, with some absent. The table shows roughly 100,000 clones, with 88% occurring only once. Sequenced material: PBMCs. The receptors were sampled from a young woman in good health and CMV-seropositive. Both conserved end residues are part of each CDR3. The order of the fields is J gene, V gene, CDR3 protein.

j_call: TRBJ1-5; v_call: TRBV10-1; cdr3_aa: CASSEGDRVDLSRNNQPQHF
j_call: TRBJ2-7; v_call: TRBV6-6; cdr3_aa: CASSYSGTTYEQYF
j_call: TRBJ1-2; v_call: TRBV4-1; cdr3_aa: CASSQGSTGWGLIYGYTF
j_call: TRBJ1-1; v_call: TRBV28; cdr3_aa: CASSFQGAITEAFF
j_call: TRBJ2-6; v_call: TRBV28; cdr3_aa: CASSLFQRGASGANVLTF
j_call: TRBJ2-1; v_call: TRBV6-1; cdr3_aa: CASSGGGGGLSYNEQFF
j_call: TRBJ1-5; v_call: TRBV7-6; cdr3_aa: CASSLVGGGNQPQHF
j_call: TRBJ2-2; v_call: TRBV21-1; cdr3_aa: CASSKVTGNGELFF
j_call: TRBJ1-1; v_call: TRBV6-1; cdr3_aa: CASSERSSNTEAFF
j_call: TRBJ2-2; v_call: TRBV4-1; cdr3_aa: CASSQASRDSGELFF
j_call: TRBJ2-5; v_call: TRBV7-2; cdr3_aa: CASSLTSKETQYF
j_call: TRBJ2-3; v_call: TRBV7-8; cdr3_aa: CASSRRLAGGKVADTQYF
j_call: TRBJ2-1; v_call: TRBV28; cdr3_aa: CAIRGVDYYNEQFF
j_call: TRBJ2-2; v_call: TRBV6-1; cdr3_aa: CASSELGATGELFF
j_call: TRBJ1-5; v_call: TRBV10-2; cdr3_aa: CASSAEYSNQPQHF
j_call: TRBJ2-5; v_call: TRBV5-5; cdr3_aa: CASSLEGGAVETQYF
j_call: TRBJ1-2; v_call: TRBV15; cdr3_aa: CATSREPDSYGYTF
j_call: TRBJ1-3; v_call: TRBV7-9; cdr3_aa: CASSFSGQGMANTIYF
j_call: TRBJ1-2; v_call: TRBV29-1; cdr3_aa: CSFGGGQGYGYTF
j_call: TRBJ1-1; v_call: TRBV4-3; cdr3_aa: CASSQRNGITEAFF
j_call: TRBJ2-3; v_call: TRBV6-1; cdr3_aa: CASSRTRQADTQYF
j_call: TRBJ2-5; v_call: TRBV23-1; cdr3_aa: CASSQSPRGGARETQYF
j_call: TRBJ1-5; v_call: TRBV10-2; cdr3_aa: CASSLPGYNQPQHF
j_call: TRBJ2-3; v_call: TRBV7-6; cdr3_aa: CASSNRDSSHTQYF
j_call: TRBJ1-5; v_call: TRBV28; cdr3_aa: CASSPTGVPQPQHF
j_call: TRBJ2-2; v_call: TRBV5-6; cdr3_aa: CASSRQGATGELFF
j_call: TRBJ2-1; v_call: TRBV5-4; cdr3_aa: CASSLGGRSGANEQFF
j_call: TRBJ1-2; v_call: TRBV5-1; cdr3_aa: CASSPLAGQGAFYGYTF
j_call: TRBJ1-4; v_call: TRBV4-1; cdr3_aa: CASSQVSQGREKLFF
j_call: TRBJ1-5; v_call: TRBV28; cdr3_aa: CASSYGGITSNQPQHF
j_call: TRBJ2-1; v_call: TRBV28; cdr3_aa: CASSLVGGQGDHNEQFF
j_call: TRBJ2-3; v_call: TRBV4-1; cdr3_aa: CASGGLAGGSTDTQYF
j_call: TRBJ2-1; v_call: TRBV18; cdr3_aa: CASSPALSYNEQFF
j_call: TRBJ2-3; v_call: TRBV2; cdr3_aa: CASSKAGGPSADTQYF
j_call: TRBJ1-2; v_call: TRBV28; cdr3_aa: CASSTGAGADIYGYTF
j_call: TRBJ2-1; v_call: TRBV14; cdr3_aa: CASSPRPSLVARGEQFF
j_call: TRBJ2-5; v_call: TRBV2; cdr3_aa: CASSVPGLGQETQYF
j_call: TRBJ2-3; v_call: TRBV7-6; cdr3_aa: CASSGLGGTDTQYF
j_call: TRBJ1-2; v_call: TRBV5-6; cdr3_aa: CASSTRRQAVIRGYTF
j_call: TRBJ2-2; v_call: TRBV19; cdr3_aa: CASSARVDTGELFF
j_call: TRBJ1-2; v_call: TRBV6-1; cdr3_aa: CASSGWRESYGYTF
j_call: TRBJ1-2; v_call: TRBV7-9; cdr3_aa: CASSRYPGHNGYTF
j_call: TRBJ2-7; v_call: TRBV28; cdr3_aa: CATSRQRSSYEQYF
j_call: TRBJ2-1; v_call: TRBV19; cdr3_aa: CASSPLGYEQFF
j_call: TRBJ2-6; v_call: TRBV9; cdr3_aa: CASSVAGAGGANVLTF
j_call: TRBJ1-4; v_call: TRBV2; cdr3_aa: CASTQGPIGGNEKLFF
j_call: TRBJ1-1; v_call: TRBV28; cdr3_aa: CASSVPQVVEAFF
j_call: TRBJ1-1; v_call: TRBV19; cdr3_aa: CASNGRGGAFF
j_call: TRBJ2-3; v_call: TRBV4-1; cdr3_aa: CASSQGIRGGGTDTQYF
j_call: TRBJ1-1; v_call: TRBV4-1; cdr3_aa: CASSQVSVRGQSAEAFF
j_call: TRBJ1-4; v_call: TRBV5-5; cdr3_aa: CASSPGTGNEKLFF
j_call: TRBJ1-2; v_call: TRBV28; cdr3_aa: CASRPTVLDGYTF
j_call: TRBJ1-1; v_call: TRBV14; cdr3_aa: CASSQDPRVGLNTEAFF
j_call: TRBJ1-4; v_call: TRBV4-3; cdr3_aa: CASSQSSRDMRLNEKLFF
j_call: TRBJ2-3; v_call: TRBV4-1; cdr3_aa: CANSQGGRGTDTQYF
j_call: TRBJ2-7; v_call: TRBV6-5; cdr3_aa: CASSSSGGVIDEQYF
j_call: TRBJ1-2; v_call: TRBV5-8; cdr3_aa: CASSSGDRVHYGYTF
j_call: TRBJ1-5; v_call: TRBV6-5; cdr3_aa: CASAEHGYLNQPQHF
j_call: TRBJ1-1; v_call: TRBV10-3; cdr3_aa: CAITPTGMNTEAFF
j_call: TRBJ1-5; v_call: TRBV19; cdr3_aa: CASSSKDSSNQPQHF